These 3 T cell receptor beta chains were sequenced from one sample in a study of T cells after yellow fever vaccination (dated by TCRdb to between 2018 and 2020). The sample's treatment or condition label, in plain terms: live attenuated yellow fever vaccine strain. Library construction relied on 5' RACE. The instrument given in TCRdb is Illumina HiSeq 2500. The public reads were run again by TCRdb, first through fastp at Q25 and then through MiXCR, and only productive beta chains were kept. Records with the same CDR3 protein are collapsed into one entry carrying the most frequent genes and DNA. Here the sample has 300,000 to 400,000 distinct CDR3 sequences; about 9.5% occur a single time. Over 15% of the sample lies in the top ten. Sequencing used PBMCs, obtained on the day of the first yellow fever vaccination. The receptors derive from a man between 18 and 29 years old who received the YFV17D yellow fever vaccine.

The chain has TRBV12-3 or TRBV12-4 and TRBJ1-6; tentative D call: TRBD1 (6 bases). The V end lost 7 bases, the J end lost 10 bases, and 14 bases lay between the germline ends. This CDR3 contains 13 residues. The CDR3 DNA follows: TGTGCCAGCACCCTCAGGGGTAAGTCACCCCTCCACTTT. It yields the protein CASTLRGKSPLHF.

V and J are TRBV27 and TRBJ2-1; TRBD1 aligns across 9 bases. The CDR3 runs to 11 residues. Germline values: CDR1 MNHEY, CDR2 SMNVEV (reference sequence). V lost 7 bases and J lost 13; bases outside the gene matches: 5. CDR3 in amino acids: CASNRGRTQFF. CDR3 sequence (DNA): TGTGCCAGCAACAGGGGGCGAACACAGTTCTTC.

This clonotype was seen more than once but under ten times. This chain joins TRBV2 and TRBJ2-5; no clear D. Trimming cost V 5 bases and J 1 base, with 8 bases left between them. Germline loops: CDR1 SNHLY, CDR2 FYNNEI. This CDR3 has 13 residues. CDR3 DNA: TGTGCCAGCAGTCTCAGGAGCCAAGAGACCCAGTACTTC. Its translation: CASSLRSQETQYF.